Listed below are T cell receptor beta chains from one sample, sequenced in a study of chemoradiotherapy in HPV16-positive cancers. The protocol was immunoSEQ multiplex PCR, while the TCRdb copy is restricted to in-frame clones and leaves out a portion. Counted here are roughly 9,300 clones, around 88% occurring once; the ten biggest clones make up under 3%. This specimen consisted of blood, obtained from a patient who underwent chemoradiotherapy. Receptor source: a human donor with HPV-associated anogenital cancer. The CDR3 runs from the conserved cysteine through the conserved F or W. The D gene is left open where the match is weak. Some rows have no size entry. The others give once, few or many, or a class for an expanded clone.

v_call: TRBV19
d_call: NA
clone_size: NA
j_call: TRBJ1-1
cdr3_nt: TGTGCCAGTAGTATACAATCCACTGAAGCTTTCTTT
cdr3_aa: CASSIQSTEAFF

v_call: TRBV5-6
d_call: NA
clone_size: NA
j_call: TRBJ2-7
cdr3_nt: TGTGCCAGCAGCGCCGGAGGGGGGGCGCCCTACGAGCAGTACTTC
cdr3_aa: CASSAGGGAPYEQYF

v_call: TRBV5-1
d_call: TRBD1
clone_size: NA
j_call: TRBJ2-7
cdr3_nt: TGCGCCAGCAGCGTTTCCGGGACAGGGGCCTACGAGCAGTACTTC
cdr3_aa: CASSVSGTGAYEQYF

v_call: TRBV14
d_call: NA
clone_size: few
j_call: TRBJ2-7
cdr3_nt: TGTGCCAGCAGCCAAGAAGGGGGAGTGACTAGCTCCTACGAGCAGTACTTC
cdr3_aa: CASSQEGGVTSSYEQYF

v_call: TRBV10-3
d_call: NA
clone_size: NA
j_call: TRBJ2-1
cdr3_nt: TGTGCCATCGGAATCGAACGGGGTGGCAATGAGCAGTTCTTC
cdr3_aa: CAIGIERGGNEQFF

v_call: TRBV7-8
d_call: TRBD1
clone_size: NA
j_call: TRBJ1-3
cdr3_nt: TGTGCCAGCAGGTGGGACAGGGGCGATTCTGGAAACACCATATATTTT
cdr3_aa: CASRWDRGDSGNTIYF

v_call: TRBV30
d_call: TRBD2
clone_size: NA
j_call: TRBJ2-1
cdr3_nt: TGTGCCTGGAGTGTACTCGGCGGGGGGGCCTACAATGAGCAGTTCTTC
cdr3_aa: CAWSVLGGGAYNEQFF

v_call: TRBV5-1
d_call: TRBD2
clone_size: NA
j_call: TRBJ2-1
cdr3_nt: TGCGCCAGCCAATCGACAGCGGGGGGCCGCCCGCTTAATGTCAATGAGCAGTTCTTC
cdr3_aa: CASQSTAGGRPLNVNEQFF

v_call: TRBV11-1
d_call: NA
clone_size: NA
j_call: TRBJ1-5
cdr3_nt: TGTGCCAGCAGCGCTCGCGGGGGCAATCAGCCCCAGCATTTT
cdr3_aa: CASSARGGNQPQHF

v_call: TRBV6-5
d_call: TRBD2
clone_size: NA
j_call: TRBJ2-3
cdr3_nt: TGTGCCAGCAGTCTAGCGGGGGGGCGAGATACGCAGTATTTT
cdr3_aa: CASSLAGGRDTQYF

v_call: TRBV5-6
d_call: NA
clone_size: few
j_call: TRBJ1-5
cdr3_nt: TGTGCCAGCAGCTTCTCCGGGTCGGCACGGGACCAGCCCCAGCATTTT
cdr3_aa: CASSFSGSARDQPQHF

v_call: TRBV6-6
d_call: TRBD1
clone_size: NA
j_call: TRBJ2-7
cdr3_nt: TGTGCCAGCAGTACCCACCAGGGACAGGGTGGCGAGCAGTACTTC
cdr3_aa: CASSTHQGQGGEQYF

v_call: TRBV5-1
d_call: NA
clone_size: NA
j_call: TRBJ2-5
cdr3_nt: TGCGCCAGCAGTGGGGGACTCCTCCAAGAGACCCAGTACTTC
cdr3_aa: CASSGGLLQETQYF

v_call: TRBV7-9
d_call: TRBD1
clone_size: NA
j_call: TRBJ1-2
cdr3_nt: TGTGCCAGCAGCTTAGCGGACAGGGTGGATGGCTACACCTTC
cdr3_aa: CASSLADRVDGYTF

v_call: TRBV5-4
d_call: TRBD1
clone_size: NA
j_call: TRBJ2-2
cdr3_nt: TGTGCCAGCAGCGCGGGACCATCCGGGACAGGGCCCCCCGGAACCTTT
cdr3_aa: CASSAGPSGTGPPGTF

v_call: TRBV10-2
d_call: NA
clone_size: NA
j_call: TRBJ2-2
cdr3_nt: TGCGCCAGCAGTGAGGTGGAGCTGTTTTTT
cdr3_aa: CASSEVELFF

v_call: TRBV11-3
d_call: TRBD1
clone_size: NA
j_call: TRBJ1-2
cdr3_nt: TGTGCCAGCAGCTTAGACGACCGGGACAGGAGGGTCAGTGGCTACACCTTC
cdr3_aa: CASSLDDRDRRVSGYTF

v_call: TRBV13
d_call: NA
clone_size: NA
j_call: TRBJ2-4
cdr3_nt: TGTGCCAGCAGCTTGGGGGGTGTTAGCATTCAGTACTTC
cdr3_aa: CASSLGGVSIQYF

v_call: TRBV15
d_call: TRBD1
clone_size: NA
j_call: TRBJ2-3
cdr3_nt: TGTGCCACCAGCAGAGATCGAGATGTCGGGACAGGGGAGGTTACGCAGTATTTT
cdr3_aa: CATSRDRDVGTGEVTQYF

v_call: TRBV30
d_call: TRBD1
clone_size: NA
j_call: TRBJ1-2
cdr3_nt: TGTGCCTGGAGTGTACGTCCAGGGGGCGACTATGGCTACACCTTC
cdr3_aa: CAWSVRPGGDYGYTF

v_call: TRBV18
d_call: TRBD2
clone_size: NA
j_call: TRBJ2-7
cdr3_nt: TGTGCCAGCTCACCCCCAGCGGGGGGTTCCTACGAGCAGTACTTC
cdr3_aa: CASSPPAGGSYEQYF

v_call: TRBV28
d_call: TRBD2
clone_size: NA
j_call: TRBJ2-7
cdr3_nt: TGTGCCAGCAGTTCTCTAGCGGGGGTTAACTACGAGCAGTACTTC
cdr3_aa: CASSSLAGVNYEQYF

v_call: TRBV2
d_call: NA
clone_size: NA
j_call: TRBJ1-1
cdr3_nt: TGTGCCAGCAGAGACAACACTGAAGCTTTCTTT
cdr3_aa: CASRDNTEAFF

v_call: TRBV5-4
d_call: TRBD1
clone_size: NA
j_call: TRBJ1-2
cdr3_nt: TGTGCCAGCAGCGCCGGGACAGAGTATGGCTACACCTTC
cdr3_aa: CASSAGTEYGYTF

v_call: TRBV7-9
d_call: NA
clone_size: once
j_call: TRBJ1-1
cdr3_nt: TGTGCCAGCAGCTTCGTGGGGGCAACTGAAGCTTTCTTT
cdr3_aa: CASSFVGATEAFF

v_call: TRBV7-6
d_call: TRBD1
clone_size: few
j_call: TRBJ2-1
cdr3_nt: TGTGCCAGCAGCTGGGGACAGGAGAACAATGAGCAGTTCTTC
cdr3_aa: CASSWGQENNEQFF

v_call: TRBV27
d_call: NA
clone_size: NA
j_call: TRBJ2-7
cdr3_nt: TGTGCCAGCAGTTTATCGGGCTTAAACTACGAGCAGTACTTC
cdr3_aa: CASSLSGLNYEQYF

v_call: TRBV6-7
d_call: TRBD1
clone_size: NA
j_call: TRBJ2-5
cdr3_nt: TGTGCCAGCAGTTACCCCGGGACAGGAAGAGAGACCCAGTACTTC
cdr3_aa: CASSYPGTGRETQYF

v_call: TRBV11-1
d_call: NA
clone_size: once
j_call: TRBJ2-7
cdr3_nt: TGTGCCAGCAGCTTAGAGGACAGCGTTTTCTACGAGCAGTACTTC
cdr3_aa: CASSLEDSVFYEQYF

v_call: TRBV5-4
d_call: NA
clone_size: NA
j_call: TRBJ2-5
cdr3_nt: TGTGCCAGCAGCTGGGGAAGGGCGAGACAAGAGACCCAGTACTTC
cdr3_aa: CASSWGRARQETQYF

v_call: TRBV19
d_call: TRBD1
clone_size: NA
j_call: TRBJ1-5
cdr3_nt: TGTGCCACTCAACCCCTGACAGGGCCCTATGGCAATCAGCCCCAGCATTTT
cdr3_aa: CATQPLTGPYGNQPQHF

v_call: TRBV7-9
d_call: TRBD1
clone_size: NA
j_call: TRBJ1-4
cdr3_nt: TGTGCCAGCAGCCGACGACAGGGCAGTGAAAAACTGTTTTTT
cdr3_aa: CASSRRQGSEKLFF

v_call: TRBV6-6
d_call: NA
clone_size: NA
j_call: TRBJ2-3
cdr3_nt: TGTGCCAGCAGTTACTCCAATACAGATACGCAGTATTTT
cdr3_aa: CASSYSNTDTQYF

v_call: TRBV2
d_call: NA
clone_size: NA
j_call: TRBJ2-5
cdr3_nt: TGTGCCAGCAAGGACAACTTCCCGCGGGCCCAGTACTTC
cdr3_aa: CASKDNFPRAQYF

v_call: TRBV12-5
d_call: TRBD1
clone_size: NA
j_call: TRBJ2-7
cdr3_nt: TGTGCTAGTGGTTTGAGACAGGGGGTAACCTACGAGCAGTACTTC
cdr3_aa: CASGLRQGVTYEQYF

v_call: TRBV2
d_call: TRBD2
clone_size: NA
j_call: TRBJ2-2
cdr3_nt: TGTGCCAGCGGGGGGAGGGTTGCGACCGGGGAGCTGTTTTTT
cdr3_aa: CASGGRVATGELFF

v_call: TRBV7-9
d_call: NA
clone_size: NA
j_call: TRBJ1-2
cdr3_nt: TGTGCCAGCAGCTCGGACAGATTATATGGCTACACCTTC
cdr3_aa: CASSSDRLYGYTF

v_call: TRBV25-1
d_call: NA
clone_size: few
j_call: TRBJ1-1
cdr3_nt: TGTGCCAGCAGGGGGTTGGGGGCCAACACTGAAGCTTTCTTT
cdr3_aa: CASRGLGANTEAFF

v_call: TRBV7-2
d_call: NA
clone_size: NA
j_call: TRBJ1-2
cdr3_nt: TGTGCCAGCAGTGACACTTATGGCTACACCTTC
cdr3_aa: CASSDTYGYTF

v_call: TRBV29-1
d_call: TRBD1
clone_size: NA
j_call: TRBJ2-7
cdr3_nt: TGCAGCGTGAAAACCGGGACAGGGTGGAACGAGCAGTACTTC
cdr3_aa: CSVKTGTGWNEQYF

v_call: TRBV6-6
d_call: NA
clone_size: few
j_call: TRBJ2-2
cdr3_nt: TGTGCCAGCACTCTGACAGGGAACACCGGGGAGCTGTTTTTT
cdr3_aa: CASTLTGNTGELFF

v_call: TRBV7-3
d_call: NA
clone_size: NA
j_call: TRBJ2-5
cdr3_nt: TGTGCCAGCAGCGTATACTCGGAAGAGACCCAGTACTTC
cdr3_aa: CASSVYSEETQYF